Each of the 21 T cell receptor beta chains below was sequenced from the same sample in a study of blood T cell repertoires in COVID-19. Data came from immunoSEQ multiplex PCR; TCRdb stores just in-frame clones and leaves some out. The sample carries approximately 140,000 clones, over 70% recorded once. Source material: peripheral blood. The receptors here all came from an elderly man with acute or convalescent COVID-19.

The chain employs TRBV6-6 and TRBJ1-1; the match to TRBD1 covers 10 bases. Germline CDR1 and CDR2: MNHNY and SVGAGI (reference sequence). The length of the CDR3 is 16 residues. V lost 5 bases to trimming and J lost 7 bases; unmatched junction nucleotides: 13. The CDR3 loop reads CASSTGTGVVSFEAFF. CDR3 in DNA: TGTGCCAGCAGTACCGGGACAGGGGTGGTGTCATTTGAAGCTTTCTTT.

V and J are TRBV19 and TRBJ1-5; TRBD1 agrees at 8 bases. With 5 bases clipped from V and 2 bases from J, the junction kept 2 bases outside the gene matches. This CDR3 spans 14 amino acids. Germline CDR1 LNHDA, CDR2 SQIVND (reference sequence). CDR3 in DNA: TGTGCCAGTAGTCCGGGACAGGGCAATCAGCCCCAGCATTTT. Amino acid sequence: CASSPGQGNQPQHF. Full variable domain (rest looked up from reference TRBV19 and TRBJ1-5): DGGITQSPKYLFRKEGQNVTLSCEQNLNHDAMYWYRQDPGQGLRLIYYSQIVNDFQKGDIAEGYSVSREKKESFPLTVTSAQKNPTAFYLCASSPGQGNQPQHFGDGTRLSIL.

The chain has TRBV19 and TRBJ2-1, with TRBD2 matching over 14 bases. The CDR3 has 18 amino acids. The J segment lost 2 bases and the V segment lost 6 bases, leaving 9 bases of the junction unmatched. The germline CDR1 and CDR2 sequences are LNHDA and SQIVND (reference sequence). CDR3 coding DNA: TGTGCCAGTAGCTTGACTAGCGGGAGGGCCGGGGCCTACAATGAGCAGTTCTTC. As protein: CASSLTSGRAGAYNEQFF.

CDR3 amino acids: CASSLTGSYGYTF. CDR3 sequence (DNA): TGTGCCAGCAGCTTGACAGGAAGCTATGGCTACACCTTC. The chain uses TRBV11-2 and TRBJ1-2, with D possibly TRBD1 on 6 matching bases. CDR1 and CDR2 (germline): SGHAT, FQNNGV. The CDR3 covers 13 residues. V was shortened by 3 bases and J by 4 bases, with 9 bases between the two germline ends.

In its sample, this clone was seen once. CDR3 sequence: CASSPGTHRDGVGETQYF. The CDR3, as DNA: TGTGCCAGTAGTCCCGGGACGCACAGGGATGGGGTTGGAGAGACCCAGTACTTC. V is TRBV19 and J is TRBJ2-5; possible D gene TRBD1, 6 bases. Germline CDR1 reads LNHDA; CDR2 reads SQIVND (reference sequence). The CDR3 has 18 amino acids. Trimming left V 5 bases short and J 4 bases short, with 26 bases between.

The rearrangement joins TRBV19 to TRBJ1-5; weak D call: TRBD1 (6 bases). The CDR3 runs 14 residues. The V end was cut by 9 bases, the J end by 1 base, with 13 bases between. CDR1 and CDR2 from the germline V gene are LNHDA and SQIVND (reference sequence). In DNA form, the CDR3 reads TGTGCCAGCACGACAGGAAAAAGCAATCAGCCCCAGCATTTT. It encodes CASTTGKSNQPQHF. Full variable domain (remainder filled in from reference TRBV19 and TRBJ1-5): DGGITQSPKYLFRKEGQNVTLSCEQNLNHDAMYWYRQDPGQGLRLIYYSQIVNDFQKGDIAEGYSVSREKKESFPLTVTSAQKNPTAFYLCASTTGKSNQPQHFGDGTRLSIL.

V and J are TRBV6-1 and TRBJ1-3; 7 bases line up with TRBD1. J was trimmed by 0 bases and V by 1 base; bases with no gene match: 6. The CDR3 consists of 17 residues. From germline, CDR1 is MNHNS and CDR2 SASEGT. CDR3 coding DNA: TGTGCCAGCAGTGAAGTTGGCAGGGGGAGCTCTGGAAACACCATATATTTT. Translating it yields CASSEVGRGSSGNTIYF.

This chain uses TRBV7-2 with TRBJ1-2, with no clear D. CDR1 and CDR2 (germline): SGHTA, FQGNSA. Trimming left V 1 base short and J 6 bases short, with 9 bases between. CDR3 length: 13 residues. CDR3 loop: CASSLGVIDGYTF. The CDR3 bases are TGTGCCAGCAGCTTAGGAGTTATCGATGGCTACACCTTC.

This clone was counted once. The gene calls are TRBV6-5 and TRBJ2-7; TRBD2 agrees at 7 bases. V lost 2 bases to trimming and J lost 0 bases; unmatched junction nucleotides: 4. This CDR3 comprises 15 residues. The V gene's germline CDR1 is MNHEY and CDR2 SVGAGI. CDR3 sequence (DNA): TGTGCCAGCAGTTACGGCCGGGAGGCCTCCTACGAGCAGTACTTC. Protein product: CASSYGREASYEQYF.

The chain is built from TRBV23-1 and TRBJ2-1, with D possibly matching TRBD2 (5 bases). TRBV23-1 is reported as an ORF; its role is uncertain. V was trimmed by 2 bases and J by 8 bases, leaving 19 bases between them. This CDR3 spans 16 amino acids. The CDR3, as DNA: TGCGCCAGCAGTCAAATTCGGGATCGACCCGTCGATGAGCAGTTCTTC. It is translated as CASSQIRDRPVDEQFF.

The chain is built from TRBV5-4 and TRBJ2-1; 15 positions match TRBD2. V lost 5 bases, J lost 8 bases, and 11 bases stayed unmatched. The CDR3 sequence is 17 residues long. Per germline, CDR1 SGHNT and CDR2 YYREEE (reference sequence). The CDR3: CASSSSGTSGRRHEQFF. CDR3 DNA sequence: TGTGCCAGCAGTTCTAGTGGGACTAGCGGGAGGAGGCATGAGCAGTTCTTC.

The chain couples TRBV3-1 (or the pseudogene TRBV3-2) to TRBJ2-5; 9 positions agree with TRBD2. The V gene end was trimmed by 4 bases and the J gene end by 5 bases; junction bases not matched to a gene: 8. CDR3 length: 15 amino acids. Germline V lookup: CDR1 LGHDT, CDR2 YNNKEL (reference sequence). The CDR3 DNA follows: TGTGCCAGCAGCCCTGTAGCGGGAGTGGAGGAGACCCAGTACTTC. This encodes CASSPVAGVEETQYF.

This chain connects TRBV2 to TRBJ1-6; TRBD1 aligns across 10 bases. V trimming: 7 bases; J trimming: 7 bases; junction bases outside the gene matches: 7. The CDR3 covers 15 residues. CDR1 is SNHLY, CDR2 FYNNEI, per germline. The CDR3 region has the DNA TGTGCCAGCAATTATGGACAGGGGGGAAATTCACCCCTCCACTTT. Translated, it gives CASNYGQGGNSPLHF.

V usage is TRBV5-8 and J usage is TRBJ1-5, with D possibly TRBD1 on 5 matching bases. CDR3 length equals 14 residues. V lost 4 bases and J lost 7, with 15 bases in between. Germline-derived CDR1 and CDR2 are SGHTS and YDEGEE. This chain's CDR3 is CASSQIGGGQPQHF. In DNA, the CDR3 is TGTGCCAGCAGCCAAATCGGGGGTGGGCAGCCCCAGCATTTT.

The chain recombines TRBV5-1 with TRBJ2-1; D might be TRBD1 (6 bases). The V end lost 2 bases, the J end lost 4 bases, and 25 bases lay between the germline ends. Germline loops: CDR1 SGHRS, CDR2 YFSETQ. This CDR3 contains 19 residues. Here the CDR3 reads CASSFRTVRGPYTYNEQFF. For the CDR3, the DNA is TGCGCCAGCAGCTTCAGGACAGTCCGGGGCCCATACACATACAATGAGCAGTTCTTC.

The rearrangement joins TRBV6-4 to TRBJ2-4; 7 bases align to TRBD2. The CDR3 extends over 12 amino acids. CDR1 and CDR2 (germline): MRHNA, SNTAGT. V dropped 3 bases and J dropped 7; count of bases not matched to a gene: 0. CDR3 sequence reads: CASSEGGNIQYF. The CDR3, as DNA: TGTGCCAGCAGTGAGGGGGGGAACATTCAGTACTTC.

This clone was observed once. V gene TRBV5-1 combines with J gene TRBJ2-2, with 9 nucleotides matching TRBD1. V was pared by 4 bases and J by 7 bases, with 5 bases of the junction left unmatched. CDR3 length equals 14 residues. Germline lookup yields CDR1 SGHRS and CDR2 YFSETQ. The CDR3 nucleotides read TGCGCCAGCAGCGCCGACAGGGGGAACGGGGAGCTGTTTTTT. Translation: CASSADRGNGELFF.

The chain links TRBV10-3 to TRBJ2-2; tentative D call: TRBD2 (5 bases). Trimming took 8 bases from V and 4 from J, leaving 11 bases between them. Germline loops: CDR1 ENHRY, CDR2 SYGVKD. The CDR3 extends over 13 amino acids. This CDR3 is CAIGEGTTGELFF. CDR3 nucleotide sequence: TGTGCCATCGGCGAGGGTACCACCGGGGAGCTGTTTTTT.

This clone came up a few times. V and J are TRBV11-2 and TRBJ1-2, with TRBD1 as a possible D gene (5 bases). V was clipped by 1 base and J by 0 bases, with 9 bases between them. The germline V gene has CDR1 SGHAT and CDR2 FQNNGV. The CDR3 sequence is 15 residues long. CDR3 amino acids: CASSLGPTANYGYTF. The CDR3 nucleotides are TGTGCCAGCAGCTTAGGACCGACAGCTAACTATGGCTACACCTTC.

CDR3 sequence (DNA): TGCAGCGTTGCCGACTTTAACACCGGGGAGCTGTTTTTT. Amino acid sequence: CSVADFNTGELFF. The J gene is TRBJ2-2, the V gene TRBV29-1, with D uncertain. V was shortened by 4 bases and J by 2 bases, with 8 bases between the two germline ends. This CDR3 comprises 13 residues. Germline lookup yields CDR1 SQVTM and CDR2 ANQGSEA.

V and J are TRBV7-7 and TRBJ2-5, with 9 bases that match TRBD2. CDR1 SSHAT and CDR2 FNYEAQ come from the germline V gene (reference sequence). There are 16 residues in the CDR3. The CDR3 here is CASAPSGTLYQETQYF. CDR3 bases: TGTGCTAGCGCGCCTAGCGGGACATTGTACCAAGAGACCCAGTACTTC.